A selection of T cell receptor beta chains follows, all from one sample in a study of blood T cell repertoires in COVID-19. Profiling relied on immunoSEQ multiplex PCR, and the TCRdb table lists in-frame clones only, not all of them. The sample has around 120,000 clones, roughly 89% seen once. The material sequenced was peripheral blood. These receptors were collected from an older woman with COVID-19, enrolled during active disease. The CDR3 runs from the conserved cysteine through the conserved F or W. The D gene is left open where the match is weak. The size field is filled for only some rows; it gives once, few, many or a size class.

TRBV27,NA,TRBJ2-7,TRBD1,CASRTTGLGAISYEQYF,TGTGCCAGCAGAACGACAGGGTTGGGGGCGATCTCCTACGAGCAGTACTTC
TRBV4-3,NA,TRBJ1-1,NA,CASSQEAGRAFF,TGCGCCAGCAGCCAAGAGGCGGGGAGAGCTTTCTTT
TRBV29-1,NA,TRBJ1-1,TRBD1,CSVETGTAFF,TGCAGCGTCGAGACAGGGACAGCTTTCTTT
TRBV9,NA,TRBJ1-1,TRBD1,CASSGTGEVGAFF,TGTGCCAGCAGCGGGACAGGGGAGGTAGGGGCTTTCTTT
TRBV19,NA,TRBJ2-7,TRBD1,CASSAGQGDYEQYF,TGTGCCAGTAGTGCCGGACAGGGAGACTACGAGCAGTACTTC
TRBV7-3,NA,TRBJ2-1,TRBD2,CASSSGLARNEQFF,TGTGCCAGCAGCTCGGGACTAGCGAGAAATGAGCAGTTCTTC
TRBV6-5,NA,TRBJ1-4,NA,CASLERQAELFF,TGTGCGAGTCTTGAGAGGCAAGCCGAACTGTTTTTT
TRBV3-1/TRBV3-2,NA,TRBJ2-7,TRBD2,CASSPRWVAGGNEQYF,TGTGCCAGCAGCCCCCGGTGGGTAGCGGGGGGGAACGAGCAGTACTTC
TRBV4-1,NA,TRBJ1-2,TRBD1,CASRGDRQGARGYTF,TGCGCCAGCAGAGGGGACCGACAGGGGGCGCGTGGCTACACCTTC
TRBV9,NA,TRBJ1-5,NA,CASSEGQWWAVNQPQHF,TGTGCCAGCAGCGAGGGGCAGTGGTGGGCTGTCAATCAGCCCCAGCATTTT
TRBV6-1,NA,TRBJ1-5,NA,CASSEGGGFNQPQHF,TGTGCCAGCAGTGAAGGCGGCGGATTCAATCAGCCCCAGCATTTT
TRBV3-1/TRBV3-2,NA,TRBJ2-5,TRBD2,CASSPRGGGATETQYF,TGTGCCAGCAGCCCCCGGGGCGGGGGGGCCACAGAGACCCAGTACTTC
TRBV19,NA,TRBJ1-5,NA,CASRLGRRNQPQHF,TGTGCCAGTAGGCTGGGGCGCCGCAATCAGCCCCAGCATTTT
TRBV11-2,NA,TRBJ2-1,NA,CASSLETDYNEQFF,TGTGCCAGCAGCTTAGAAACAGACTACAATGAGCAGTTCTTC
TRBV18,NA,TRBJ2-5,TRBD2,CASSPPFGGGETQYF,TGTGCCAGCTCACCCCCGTTCGGGGGGGGAGAGACCCAGTACTTC
TRBV4-3,NA,TRBJ1-2,NA,CASSQGRGAGGYTF,TGCGCCAGCAGCCAAGGTCGGGGGGCGGGTGGCTACACCTTC
TRBV5-1,NA,TRBJ2-3,TRBD2,CASSQHGGGATDTQYF,TGCGCCAGCAGTCAACATGGCGGGGGGGCGACAGATACGCAGTATTTT
TRBV6-2/TRBV6-3,NA,TRBJ1-5,NA,CASSYSFVAARQPQHF,TGTGCCAGCAGTTACTCGTTCGTGGCGGCCCGTCAGCCCCAGCATTTT
TRBV9,NA,TRBJ2-7,TRBD1,CASSAGRDRAHEQYF,TGTGCCAGCAGCGCGGGGAGGGACAGGGCGCACGAGCAGTACTTC
TRBV5-6,NA,TRBJ2-7,TRBD1,CASSRTGRDEQYF,TGTGCCAGCAGCAGGACAGGCCGGGACGAGCAGTACTTC
TRBV18,NA,TRBJ1-2,NA,CASSQSQSSHGYTF,TGTGCCAGCTCACAGAGCCAGAGTAGCCATGGCTACACCTTC
TRBV5-1,NA,TRBJ1-5,TRBD1,CASSLGQGVNQPQHF,TGCGCCAGCAGCTTGGGACAGGGAGTAAATCAGCCCCAGCATTTT
TRBV9,few,TRBJ1-3,NA,CASSGDSPRSGNTIYF,TGTGCCAGCAGCGGCGACAGTCCACGCTCTGGAAACACCATATATTTT
TRBV11-1,NA,TRBJ1-1,TRBD1,CASSLARRQGPNTEAFF,TGTGCCAGCAGCTTAGCGCGGCGACAGGGGCCGAACACTGAAGCTTTCTTT
TRBV19,NA,TRBJ1-2,TRBD1,CASSIRKDRENYGYTF,TGTGCCAGTAGTATCCGAAAGGACAGGGAAAACTATGGCTACACCTTC
TRBV29-1,NA,TRBJ2-5,TRBD2,CSVELAGGPLKETQYF,TGCAGCGTTGAGCTAGCGGGGGGGCCATTAAAAGAGACCCAGTACTTC
TRBV3-1/TRBV3-2,NA,TRBJ2-7,TRBD1,CASSQDATGAGSSYEQYF,TGTGCCAGCAGCCAAGACGCGACAGGGGCCGGGAGCTCCTACGAGCAGTACTTC
TRBV6-5,NA,TRBJ1-2,NA,CASSSDTQSSGYTF,TGTGCCAGCAGCTCGGACACCCAATCGTCCGGCTACACCTTC
TRBV5-5,NA,TRBJ2-7,TRBD1,CASSWAPDRVGEQYF,TGTGCCAGCAGCTGGGCTCCAGACAGGGTGGGCGAGCAGTACTTC
TRBV9,once,TRBJ1-1,TRBD1,CASSENRDRPNTEAFF,TGTGCCAGCAGCGAGAACCGGGACAGGCCGAACACTGAAGCTTTCTTT
TRBV6-2/TRBV6-3,NA,TRBJ1-2,TRBD1,CASSTGTGLGYTF,TGTGCCAGCAGTACCGGGACAGGGCTTGGCTACACCTTC
TRBV19,NA,TRBJ1-3,NA,CASSTQGSSGNTIYF,TGTGCCAGTTCTACCCAGGGGTCGTCGGGAAACACCATATATTTT
TRBV6-5,NA,TRBJ1-2,TRBD1,CASIEGARGYGYTF,TGTGCCAGCATAGAGGGGGCTCGAGGGTATGGCTACACCTTC
TRBV19,NA,TRBJ1-1,NA,CASSIASGGTTEAFF,TGTGCCAGTAGTATAGCCAGCGGGGGCACCACTGAAGCTTTCTTT
TRBV6-1,NA,TRBJ1-2,NA,CASSERPGYTF,TGTGCCAGCAGTGAGAGGCCGGGCTACACCTTC
TRBV19,NA,TRBJ1-1,NA,CASTKRKDRIDTEAFF,TGTGCCAGTACCAAACGGAAAGACAGGATAGACACTGAAGCTTTCTTT
TRBV5-4,NA,TRBJ2-1,TRBD2,CASSLPGASGGGEQFF,TGTGCCAGCAGCCTCCCGGGGGCTAGCGGGGGCGGTGAGCAGTTCTTC
TRBV7-2,NA,TRBJ1-2,NA,CASSADRFYGYTF,TGTGCCAGCAGCGCAGACAGGTTCTATGGCTACACCTTC